These T cell receptor beta chains were read from a single sample in a study of T-cell reconstitution after alpha-beta-depleted transplantation in children. TCRdb redid the calling of the PCR reads with MiXCR, one entry per CDR3 protein. Among some 340,000 distinct CDR3 sequences listed, 10% were seen once. Specimen: PBMCs from the stem cell graft donor, collected from the stem cell graft. These receptors all come from a human donor who donated a stem cell graft to a child with acute lymphoblastic leukemia. Each CDR3 is given with its conserved first and last residue. A D gene is named only where the DNA matches it firmly. Size is omitted from some rows. Given values are once, few, many or a class for expanded clones.

d_call,clone_size,v_call,j_call,cdr3_aa,cdr3_nt
NA,few,TRBV29-1,TRBJ2-3,CSVELAGMRTDTQYF,TGCAGCGTTGAACTTGCGGGGATGAGGACAGATACGCAGTATTTT
NA,many,TRBV20-1,TRBJ2-1,CSARELGDEQFF,TGCAGTGCTAGAGAACTAGGCGATGAGCAGTTCTTC
NA,many,TRBV24-1,TRBJ1-2,CATSDLIYGYTF,TGTGCCACCAGTGATTTGATATATGGCTACACCTTC
TRBD1,NA,TRBV7-9,TRBJ2-7,CASSLPQGNTYEQYF,TGTGCCAGCAGCTTACCACAGGGGAACACCTACGAGCAGTACTTC
TRBD2,NA,TRBV2,TRBJ2-7,CASSHPRLAGANDQYF,TGTGCCAGCAGTCATCCCAGGCTAGCGGGAGCAAACGACCAGTACTTC
NA,many,TRBV12-3/TRBV12-4,TRBJ2-3,CASSQGTFSTDTQYF,TGTGCCAGCAGTCAAGGGACTTTTAGCACAGATACGCAGTATTTT
NA,many,TRBV5-5,TRBJ2-7,CASSLFKGAYEQYF,TGTGCCAGCAGCTTGTTCAAGGGGGCCTACGAGCAGTACTTC
NA,many,TRBV29-1,TRBJ1-1,CSARATEAFF,TGCAGCGCCCGAGCGACTGAAGCTTTCTTT
NA,many,TRBV7-2,TRBJ2-7,CASSLGHRVGEQYF,TGTGCCAGCAGCTTAGGGCATAGGGTCGGCGAGCAGTACTTC
NA,many,TRBV6-2/TRBV6-3,TRBJ1-1,CASSYDIRYTEAFF,TGTGCCAGCAGTTACGACATCCGCTACACTGAAGCTTTCTTT
TRBD2,NA,TRBV11-2,TRBJ2-2,CASSLRREATGELFF,TGTGCCAGCAGCTTAAGGCGGGAGGCCACCGGGGAGCTGTTTTTT
NA,few,TRBV18,TRBJ2-7,CASSPGPGLYLYEQYF,TGTGCCAGCTCACCGGGACCGGGTCTCTACCTATACGAGCAGTACTTC
NA,many,TRBV5-1,TRBJ2-1,CASSRPAYNEQFF,TGCGCCAGCAGTAGGCCAGCCTACAATGAGCAGTTCTTC
NA,NA,TRBV4-2,TRBJ1-1,CASSQTPTRGLKAFF,TGTGCCAGCAGCCAAACCCCGACAAGGGGCTTGAAAGCTTTCTTT
NA,NA,TRBV7-6,TRBJ1-6,CASSLAGGPPLHF,TGTGCCAGCAGCTTAGCGGGGGGTCCACCCCTCCACTTT
NA,few,TRBV20-1,TRBJ2-2,CSASGQANTGELFF,TGCAGTGCTTCCGGTCAGGCGAACACCGGGGAGCTGTTTTTT
NA,NA,TRBV5-1,TRBJ2-7,CASSLSGLGAYEQYF,TGCGCCAGCAGCTTGTCCGGGTTGGGGGCCTACGAGCAGTACTTC
NA,NA,TRBV5-1,TRBJ1-2,CASRQWPVWGYGYTF,TGCGCCAGCAGACAATGGCCCGTCTGGGGCTATGGCTACACCTTC
NA,NA,TRBV6-2/TRBV6-3,TRBJ1-5,CASSPIREPQHF,TGTGCCAGCAGTCCCATTCGGGAGCCCCAGCATTTT